The 32 T cell receptor beta chains below come from one sample, sequenced in a study of shared clonotypes between healthy human individuals. Sequencing used immunoSEQ multiplex PCR; TCRdb keeps in-frame clones, though not all of them. The sample has about 2.2 million clones; about 92% are singletons. Selected positively for CCR7 and CD45RO-negative, naive CD8 cells excluded terminally differentiated effector memory CD45RA+ cells. Sequenced input: naive CD8+ T cells from PBMCs. Receptors were obtained from a man aged 18 to 35 in good health. Some clones in this sample may be carry-over from other donors' samples.

Details on this clone: The sample contains more than one DNA sequence encoding this CDR3. This chain links TRBV6-5 with TRBJ2-7; weak D call: TRBD2 (5 bases). This CDR3 has 15 amino acids. The germline V gene encodes CDR1 MNHEY and CDR2 SVGAGI. V was trimmed by 0 bases and J by 0 bases, leaving 9 bases between them. For the CDR3, the DNA is TGTGCCAGCAGTTACTCTATAGGGAGCTCCTACGAGCAGTACTTC. This translates into CASSYSIGSSYEQYF.

This chain joins TRBV7-2 and TRBJ2-7; weak D call: TRBD2 (6 bases). The CDR3 covers 16 residues. From germline, CDR1 is SGHTA and CDR2 FQGNSA. V was cut by 5 bases and J by 2 bases, with 19 bases left in between. The CDR3 nucleotides read TGTGCCAGCAGCCGTAGAGGCGGGGTTCGGGCCTACGAGCAGTACTTC. Protein sequence: CASSRRGGVRAYEQYF.

With regard to this clone: Other DNA sequences from this sample encode an identical CDR3 as well. The chain employs TRBV28 and TRBJ2-3, with D possibly being TRBD1 or TRBD2 (6 bases each). The CDR3 runs to 15 residues. CDR1 and CDR2 from the germline V gene are MDHEN and SYDVKM. V was pared by 2 bases and J by 4 bases, with 13 bases between. The CDR3 sequence is CASSLGGGGPDTQYF. CDR3 DNA: TGTGCCAGCAGTTTAGGCGGAGGGGGGCCAGATACGCAGTATTTT.

A remark on this clone: Other nucleotide sequences from this sample produce the same CDR3. The genes are TRBV27 and TRBJ2-1; no clear D. Germline CDR1 reads MNHEY; CDR2 reads SMNVEV (reference sequence). The CDR3 has 14 residues. The V end lost 5 bases, the J end lost 0 bases, and 8 bases lay between the germline ends. The CDR3 sequence is CASSGLSSYNEQFF. DNA for the CDR3: TGTGCCAGCAGTGGTCTGAGCTCCTACAATGAGCAGTTCTTC.

This clone was recorded once. J is TRBJ2-5 and V is TRBV9; D uncertain. The CDR3 is made up of 15 amino acids. V was cut by 2 bases and J by 2 bases, with 13 bases left in between. Germline loops: CDR1 SGDLS, CDR2 YYNGEE. CDR3 amino acids: CASSVHRASQETQYF. In DNA form, the CDR3 reads TGTGCCAGCAGCGTTCACAGAGCCTCTCAAGAGACCCAGTACTTC.

The rearrangement joins TRBV27 to TRBJ2-1; the D gene is possibly TRBD1 (5 bases). V lost 10 bases and J lost 0, with 13 bases in between. In germline, CDR1 is MNHEY, CDR2 SMNVEV (reference sequence). The length of the CDR3 is 14 residues. CDR3 in amino acids: CATYRKNSYNEQFF. The CDR3 DNA sequence: TGTGCCACGTACAGGAAGAACTCCTACAATGAGCAGTTCTTC.

This chain uses TRBV5-6 with TRBJ1-5; 7 positions agree with TRBD1. Germline V gives CDR1 SGHDT, CDR2 YYEEEE. The junction had 5 bases not matched to a gene; V was cut back by 0 bases and J by 5 bases. This CDR3 has 15 amino acids. The CDR3: CASSLAGQFDQPQHF. DNA for the CDR3: TGTGCCAGCAGCTTGGCGGGACAGTTCGATCAGCCCCAGCATTTT.

The gene calls are TRBV27 and TRBJ1-1; maybe TRBD1 (6 bases). Deletions cut 7 bases from V and 6 bases from J, with 15 bases between. This CDR3 spans 13 amino acids. CDR1 and CDR2 from the germline V gene are MNHEY and SMNVEV (reference sequence). Here the CDR3 reads CASKGNREAEAFF. CDR3 DNA sequence: TGTGCCAGCAAAGGAAACAGGGAGGCTGAAGCTTTCTTT.

The chain couples TRBV5-6 to TRBJ2-7; D is ambiguous. The CDR3 has 13 amino acids. The V end was cut by 1 base, the J end by 7 bases, with 12 bases between. Germline CDR1 reads SGHDT; CDR2 reads YYEEEE. CDR3 sequence: CASSLRLWQEQYF. The CDR3 DNA reads as TGTGCCAGCAGCTTGCGCCTGTGGCAGGAGCAGTACTTC.

In this sample, this clone turned up once. CDR3 protein: CASSFAGGEQFF. CDR3 DNA sequence: TGTGCCAGCAGTTTTGCAGGGGGTGAGCAGTTCTTC. The J gene is TRBJ2-1, the V gene TRBV27, with 7 bases identical to TRBD1. Germline V gives CDR1 MNHEY, CDR2 SMNVEV (reference sequence). This CDR3 region has 12 residues. V lost 3 bases and J lost 9; bases outside the gene matches: 2.

The V gene is TRBV27, the J gene TRBJ2-7; D gene ambiguous. Trimming pared 4 bases from V and 5 bases from J, leaving 12 bases between. This CDR3 contains 13 residues. Germline-derived CDR1 and CDR2 are MNHEY and SMNVEV (reference sequence). The CDR3 region has the DNA TGTGCCAGCAGTTACTCAGGTCCCCACGAGCAGTACTTC. This gives the protein CASSYSGPHEQYF.

The rearrangement uses TRBV25-1 and TRBJ2-1; D call uncertain. V lost 4 bases, J lost 3 bases, and 7 bases lay in between. The CDR3 consists of 13 residues. The germline CDR1 and CDR2 sequences are MGHDK and SYGVNS. CDR3 nucleotides: TGTGCCAGCAGTGTCGGAATCTACAATGAGCAGTTCTTC. This codes for CASSVGIYNEQFF.

The chain links TRBV4-3 to TRBJ2-3; a weak D match, TRBD2 (5 bases). Deletions cut 0 bases from V and 0 bases from J, with 13 bases between. The CDR3 contains 17 residues. The V gene's germline CDR1 is LGHNA and CDR2 YSLEER. The CDR3 sequence is CASSQDGLAASTDTQYF. CDR3 coding DNA: TGCGCCAGCAGCCAAGATGGGCTAGCTGCTAGCACAGATACGCAGTATTTT.

This chain connects TRBV27 to TRBJ2-1; 7 positions match TRBD2. This CDR3 spans 16 amino acids. Germline CDR1 and CDR2: MNHEY and SMNVEV (reference sequence). J was trimmed by 0 bases and V by 8 bases; bases with no gene match: 10. CDR3 amino acids: CASREVLADSYNEQFF. CDR3 nucleotide sequence: TGTGCCAGCCGAGAAGTCCTAGCGGACTCCTACAATGAGCAGTTCTTC.

The chain links TRBV9 to TRBJ2-7; no clear D. The CDR3 extends over 14 amino acids. The V gene's germline CDR1 is SGDLS and CDR2 YYNGEE. Trimming took off 4 bases at V and 0 bases at J, with 11 bases between the two ends. The CDR3 nucleotides read TGTGCCAGCAGCACTTCCGGGCGCTCCTACGAGCAGTACTTC. Protein product: CASSTSGRSYEQYF.

Here the CDR3 reads CASSLKWTSATSSYNEQFF. In nucleotides, the CDR3 is TGTGCCAGCAGCTTAAAATGGACTAGCGCCACATCTTCCTACAATGAGCAGTTCTTC. The genes are TRBV7-9 and TRBJ2-1, with 9 bases aligning to TRBD2. CDR1 SEHNR and CDR2 FQNEAQ come from the germline V gene (reference sequence). The CDR3 totals 19 residues. Trimming at V came to 2 bases and at J to 1 base, leaving 12 bases not matched to a gene.

V and J are TRBV4-1 and TRBJ1-2, with a tentative D call TRBD1 (5 bases). V lost 4 bases and J lost 8, with 14 bases in between. Germline CDR1 is MGHRA and CDR2 is YSYEKL. This CDR3 is 13 amino acids long. The CDR3 region has the DNA TGCGCCAGCAGCCCCGGGACGTTAAAGGGCTACACCTTC. This sequence encodes CASSPGTLKGYTF.

The chain uses TRBV27 and TRBJ2-5, with a weak D call TRBD1 (5 bases). Between the trimmed V and J ends, which lost 6 bases and 4 bases, there was a span of 18 bases. Germline V gene lookup returns CDR1 MNHEY and CDR2 SMNVEV (reference sequence). CDR3 length: 15 amino acids. The CDR3 protein is CASSSDSFMRETQYF. The CDR3 DNA reads TGTGCCAGCAGCTCCGACAGTTTCATGCGAGAGACCCAGTACTTC.

This chain links TRBV15 with TRBJ1-2; 10 bases agree with TRBD1. Trimming at V came to 1 base and at J to 1 base, leaving 6 bases not matched to a gene. This CDR3 has 17 residues. Germline loops: CDR1 LNHNV, CDR2 YYDKDF (reference sequence). The CDR3 here is CATSRGIWTGGNYGYTF. The CDR3 DNA reads TGTGCCACCAGCAGAGGGATTTGGACAGGGGGTAACTATGGCTACACCTTC.

The chain combines TRBV29-1 with TRBJ2-5; D is tentatively TRBD1 or TRBD2 (6 bases each). This CDR3 comprises 14 residues. Germline CDR1 reads SQVTM; CDR2 reads ANQGSEA. The germline V and J ends were trimmed by 3 bases and 2 bases, with 13 bases remaining between them. The CDR3 sequence is CSVEGGHRQETQYF. The CDR3 DNA is TGCAGCGTTGAGGGGGGACATCGGCAAGAGACCCAGTACTTC.

The chain joins TRBV6-6 to TRBJ2-3, with TRBD1 matching over 7 bases. The CDR3 runs to 16 residues. V shed 0 bases and J 0 bases; nucleotides not matched to a gene: 3. Germline assignment: CDR1 MNHNY and CDR2 SVGAGI (reference sequence). The CDR3 reads CASSYSAGGSTDTQYF. Written as DNA, the CDR3 is TGTGCCAGCAGTTACTCGGCAGGGGGTAGCACAGATACGCAGTATTTT.

The chain has TRBV6-5 and TRBJ2-5, with a tentative D call TRBD2 (6 bases). This CDR3 has 14 residues. Looked up from germline, CDR1 is MNHEY and CDR2 is SVGAGI. Trimming cost V 6 bases and J 5 bases, with 16 bases left between them. Here the CDR3 DNA reads TGTGCCAGCAGCCTACTGGGCGGGAAGGAGACCCAGTACTTC. Its protein is CASSLLGGKETQYF.

This CDR3 reads CASSRHTGDLNQPQHF. DNA for the CDR3: TGCGCCAGCAGCCGCCATACAGGGGACCTCAATCAGCCCCAGCATTTT. V gene TRBV4-3 combines with J gene TRBJ1-5; 7 bases agree with TRBD1. The CDR3 is 16 amino acids. The junction had 9 bases not matched to a gene; V was cut back by 4 bases and J by 3 bases. Germline CDR1 and CDR2: LGHNA and YSLEER.

This chain connects TRBV25-1 to TRBJ2-7; D gene ambiguous. There are 13 residues in the CDR3. V lost 3 bases and J 0 bases, leaving 6 bases between the germline ends. Per the germline V gene, CDR1 is MGHDK and CDR2 is SYGVNS. The CDR3 nucleotides are TGTGCCAGCAGTGATCCCAACTCCTACGAGCAGTACTTC. Protein product: CASSDPNSYEQYF.

The V gene is TRBV7-6, the J gene TRBJ2-7, with D possibly called TRBD1 or TRBD2 (5 bases each). This CDR3 comprises 13 residues. Trimming took 2 bases from V and 5 from J, leaving 10 bases between them. CDR1 and CDR2 (germline): SGHVS, FNYEAQ. CDR3 nucleotide sequence: TGTGCCAGCAGCTTAAGAGGGGTTCACGAGCAGTACTTC. Its protein product is CASSLRGVHEQYF. Filled out from reference TRBV7-6 and TRBJ2-7, the complete variable domain reads GAGVSQSPRYKVTKRGQDVALRCDPISGHVSLYWYRQALGQGPEFLTYFNYEAQQDKSGLPNDRFSAERPEGSISTLTIQRTEQRDSAMYRCASSLRGVHEQYFGPGTRLTVT.

The J gene is TRBJ2-3, the V gene TRBV10-3, with D perhaps matching TRBD2 (6 bases). V gave up 5 bases and J gave up 6 bases, with 18 bases separating them. The CDR3 spans 15 residues. Germline values: CDR1 ENHRY, CDR2 SYGVKD. The CDR3 is CAISPPGTGADTQYF. CDR3 nucleotides: TGTGCCATCAGTCCCCCCGGGACGGGAGCGGATACGCAGTATTTT.

This sequence joins TRBV2 and TRBJ1-4; D remains ambiguous. The V and J ends lost 3 bases and 0 bases respectively, with 11 bases between them. The CDR3 runs 16 residues. Germline values: CDR1 SNHLY, CDR2 FYNNEI. CDR3 sequence reads: CASSDEGAATNEKLFF. DNA for the CDR3: TGTGCCAGCAGTGACGAGGGAGCTGCAACTAATGAAAAACTGTTTTTT. Filled out from reference TRBV2 and TRBJ1-4, the complete variable domain reads EPEVTQTPSHQVTQMGQEVILRCVPISNHLYFYWYRQILGQKVEFLVSFYNNEISEKSEIFDDQFSVERPDGSNFTLKIRSTKLEDSAMYFCASSDEGAATNEKLFFGSGTQLSVL.

The V gene is TRBV6-4, the J gene TRBJ1-1; D is unclear. The CDR3 is 13 amino acids. V lost 2 bases and J lost 11, with 15 bases in between. CDR1 is MRHNA, CDR2 SNTAGT, per germline. The CDR3 sequence is CASSDADPSGAFF. CDR3 in DNA: TGTGCCAGCAGTGACGCGGACCCCTCAGGCGCTTTCTTT.

This chain uses TRBV29-1 with TRBJ1-6, with TRBD1 identical over 9 bases. Trimming took 7 bases from V and 5 from J; bases not matched to a gene: 3. The germline V gene encodes CDR1 SQVTM and CDR2 ANQGSEA. This CDR3 is built from 13 residues. CDR3 DNA: TGCAGCGCACGGACAGGGGATAATTCACCCCTCCACTTT. Translation gives CSARTGDNSPLHF.

In this sample, this clone turned up a few times. This rearrangement joins TRBV10-1 to TRBJ1-1, with D maybe TRBD1 (5 bases). V shed 6 bases and J shed 4 bases, with 12 bases lying between them. The V gene's germline CDR1 is WNHNN and CDR2 SYGVQD (reference sequence). This CDR3 has 13 residues. Here the CDR3 DNA reads TGCGCCAGCAGAGAGGACATGATCACTGAAGCTTTCTTT. Protein product: CASREDMITEAFF.

This clone was found once. This chain uses TRBV28 with TRBJ1-2, with 7 bases identical to TRBD1. This CDR3 spans 14 amino acids. V shed 2 bases, J shed 8 bases, and the junction held 8 bases outside the gene matches. Germline assignment: CDR1 MDHEN and CDR2 SYDVKM. CDR3 loop: CASSLDWQGGGYTF. DNA for the CDR3: TGTGCCAGCAGTTTAGACTGGCAGGGGGGAGGCTACACCTTC.

This sequence joins TRBV19 and TRBJ1-4, with D maybe TRBD1 (5 bases). CDR3 length equals 11 residues. Germline loops: CDR1 LNHDA, CDR2 SQIVND (reference sequence). Trimming pared 7 bases from V and 11 bases from J, leaving 11 bases between. CDR3 protein: CASKAGQKLFF. The DNA for the CDR3 is TGTGCCAGTAAGGCAGGGCAGAAACTGTTTTTT.